The 17 T cell receptor beta chains listed next were all sequenced from one sample in a study of radiation and T cells in renal cell carcinoma. Libraries were prepared by immunoSEQ multiplex PCR; TCRdb keeps only in-frame clonotypes and omits some of them. Here the sample spans 120,000 or so clones, 81% being singletons. The time point was: blood 2 weeks post-SBRT. The treatment here: 15 Gy SBRT to primary tumor, nephrectomy 4 weeks later. The material was blood, obtained from a patient whose treatment included radiotherapy and nephrectomy. The receptors stem from a man aged 50-60 years with renal cell carcinoma.

This chain connects TRBV11-2 to TRBJ2-7; D call uncertain. The ends were cut back, 3 bases at V and 7 bases at J, with 4 bases in the middle. Germline V gene lookup returns CDR1 SGHAT and CDR2 FQNNGV. The CDR3 contains 10 residues. The CDR3 here is CASSLVEQYF. DNA for the CDR3: TGTGCCAGCAGCTTGGTGGAGCAGTACTTC.

The table lists this clone with many counts. This sample includes further DNA sequences coding for the same CDR3. The chain joins TRBV9 to TRBJ1-2, with D possibly TRBD1 on 5 matching bases. Trimming took off 2 bases at V and 0 bases at J, with 17 bases between the two ends. Per the germline V gene, CDR1 is SGDLS and CDR2 is YYNGEE. CDR3 length equals 17 residues. CDR3 residues: CASSVKAPGRPNYGYTF. The CDR3 nucleotides read TGTGCCAGCAGCGTGAAAGCCCCGGGACGGCCTAACTATGGCTACACCTTC. Using reference TRBV9 and TRBJ1-2 for the parts outside the CDR3, the full variable domain is DSGVTQTPKHLITATGQRVTLRCSPRSGDLSVYWYQQSLDQGLQFLIQYYNGEERAKGNILERFSAQQFPDLHSELNLSSLELGDSALYFCASSVKAPGRPNYGYTFGSGTRLTVV.

This clone was seen only a few times. The rearrangement joins TRBV29-1 to TRBJ1-1; no definite D call. The V gene's germline CDR1 is SQVTM and CDR2 ANQGSEA. V shed 6 bases and J shed 6 bases, with 20 bases lying between them. The CDR3 length is 14 residues. The CDR3 reads CSVVRSPGNPEAFF. Here the CDR3 DNA reads TGCAGCGTCGTGAGGTCCCCAGGAAACCCTGAAGCTTTCTTT.

This chain links TRBV5-1 with TRBJ1-1, with TRBD1 as a possible D gene (6 bases). Germline assignment: CDR1 SGHRS and CDR2 YFSETQ. There are 16 residues in the CDR3. Trimming cost V 4 bases and J 4 bases, with 20 bases left between them. CDR3 sequence reads: CASSKTGTVGSTEAFF. In nucleotides, the CDR3 is TGCGCCAGCAGCAAAACAGGGACCGTAGGGAGCACTGAAGCTTTCTTT.

The table lists this clone with a few counts. The chain couples TRBV18 to TRBJ1-6, with a weak D call TRBD1 (5 bases). V gave up 5 bases and J gave up 7 bases, with 15 bases separating them. CDR3 size: 15 residues. CDR1 is KGHSH, CDR2 LQKENI, per germline. CDR3 nucleotides: TGTGCCAGCTCAACCTCCGGGACCATCAATTCACCCCTCCACTTT. This encodes CASSTSGTINSPLHF.

The chain employs TRBV4-1 and TRBJ2-4; 7 positions agree with TRBD2. Germline trimming cut 1 base from V and 6 bases from J; bases unmatched to any gene: 9. This CDR3 has 16 residues. Germline V CDR1 and CDR2: MGHRA, YSYEKL. In DNA form, the CDR3 reads TGCGCCAGCAGCCAAGGGTCCCTAGCGGAGAGAAACATTCAGTACTTC. It specifies CASSQGSLAERNIQYF.

This chain joins TRBV7-2 and TRBJ1-1; D not resolved. Germline V gives CDR1 SGHTA, CDR2 FQGNSA. Trimming stripped 5 bases from V and 5 bases from J, with 18 bases between. The CDR3 is 15 amino acids. The CDR3 is CASSPLGGLGTEAFF. As DNA, the CDR3 is TGTGCCAGCAGCCCCCTGGGAGGGCTCGGGACTGAAGCTTTCTTT.

The gene calls are TRBV19 and TRBJ1-1; possible D gene TRBD1, 6 bases. The CDR3 loop spans 14 amino acids. Trimming removed 6 bases at V and 2 bases at J, with 13 bases between. Germline V gene data show CDR1 as LNHDA and CDR2 as SQIVND (reference sequence). DNA for the CDR3: TGTGCCAGTAGCCTACAGGGAAAAAACACTGAAGCTTTCTTT. It codes for CASSLQGKNTEAFF.

The table lists this clone with a count of one. V and J are TRBV19 and TRBJ2-3; D may be TRBD2 (6 bases). The CDR3 has 13 residues. Trimming shortened V by 3 bases and J by 8 bases, and 12 bases separated the two germline ends. CDR1 and CDR2 (germline): LNHDA, SQIVND (reference sequence). Here the CDR3 DNA reads TGTGCCAGTAGTATCCGAGCGGAGGGTACGCAGTATTTT. Protein: CASSIRAEGTQYF.

V and J are TRBV14 and TRBJ1-5, with unresolved D. The CDR3 consists of 18 residues. V dropped 6 bases and J dropped 2 bases, with 23 bases sitting between them. Germline CDR1 SGHDN, CDR2 FVKESK. CDR3 in amino acids: CASRHFGPLLSCNQPQHF. The CDR3 DNA reads TGTGCCAGCAGGCACTTCGGGCCCCTCCTCAGTTGCAATCAGCCCCAGCATTTT. Based on the CDR3 plus reference TRBV14 and TRBJ1-5, the full variable domain is EAGVTQFPSHSVIEKGQTVTLRCDPISGHDNLYWYRRVMGKEIKFLLHFVKESKQDESGMPNNRFLAERTGGTYSTLKVQPAELEDSGVYFCASRHFGPLLSCNQPQHFGDGTRLSIL.

The chain has TRBV6-5 and TRBJ2-2; perhaps TRBD1 as D (5 bases). V was shortened by 7 bases and J by 2 bases, with 14 bases between the two germline ends. The V gene's germline CDR1 is MNHEY and CDR2 SVGAGI. This CDR3 has 15 residues. The CDR3 DNA reads TGTGCCAGCAATATAGGGGTTCCTAACACCGGGGAGCTGTTTTTT. Translated, it gives CASNIGVPNTGELFF.

The chain recombines TRBV9 with TRBJ1-2; D is possibly TRBD1 (6 bases). The V gene lost 4 bases and the J gene lost 0 bases, with 13 bases spanning the gap. The CDR3 runs to 15 residues. Germline V CDR1 and CDR2: SGDLS, YYNGEE. CDR3 protein: CASSPGGRANYGYTF. CDR3 DNA sequence: TGTGCCAGCAGCCCGGGGGGGCGGGCTAACTATGGCTACACCTTC.

This chain connects TRBV11-1 to TRBJ1-1, with D unclear. This CDR3 is 12 amino acids long. Per germline, CDR1 SGHAT and CDR2 FQDESV (reference sequence). Trimming removed 3 bases at V and 3 bases at J, with 5 bases between. In DNA, the CDR3 is TGTGCCAGCAGCTTTCGGGACACTGAAGCTTTCTTT. Protein: CASSFRDTEAFF.

This chain links TRBV29-1 with TRBJ2-3; D possibly corresponds to TRBD2 (6 bases). This CDR3 is built from 12 residues. Germline V gene data show CDR1 as SQVTM and CDR2 as ANQGSEA. Trimming shortened V by 7 bases and J by 5 bases, and 13 bases separated the two germline ends. In DNA, the CDR3 is TGCAGCGCCCGGGGGTGGGGAGATACGCAGTATTTT. Protein: CSARGWGDTQYF.

This clone was seen a few times. The same CDR3 arises from other DNA sequences in this sample as well. The J gene is TRBJ2-3, the V gene TRBV7-9; D might be TRBD2 (5 bases). Germline CDR1 and CDR2: SEHNR and FQNEAQ (reference sequence). The CDR3 loop spans 14 amino acids. The V and J ends lost 5 bases and 0 bases respectively, with 9 bases between them. CDR3 in amino acids: CASSLSGSTDTQYF. The DNA for the CDR3 is TGTGCCAGCAGCCTAAGCGGTAGCACAGATACGCAGTATTTT.

The J gene is TRBJ1-2, the V gene TRBV6-1; D remains ambiguous. The CDR3 extends over 18 amino acids. The V end was cut by 1 base, the J end by 1 base, with 19 bases between. Germline V gives CDR1 MNHNS, CDR2 SASEGT. DNA of the CDR3: TGTGCCAGCAGTGAAGTAATTGGGCGGGCCACCTATAACTATGGCTACACCTTC. It yields the protein CASSEVIGRATYNYGYTF.

V usage is TRBV2 and J usage is TRBJ2-3, with D perhaps matching TRBD1 (6 bases). V lost 4 bases, J lost 6 bases, and 20 bases lay in between. CDR1 SNHLY and CDR2 FYNNEI come from the germline V gene. The CDR3 is made up of 16 amino acids. CDR3 residues: CASSAWGGYQGDTQYF. The CDR3 coding sequence is TGTGCCAGCAGTGCCTGGGGCGGCTACCAGGGGGATACGCAGTATTTT.